The 32 T cell receptor beta chains presented below share a single source sample, sequenced in a study of blood T cell repertoires in COVID-19. The table came from immunoSEQ multiplex PCR; TCRdb's copy has only in-frame clones and leaves some out. The table has just over 300,000 clones, 85% to 90% seen once. The sequencing sample was made of PBMCs or T cells enriched from blood (not recorded which). These receptors came from a man aged 30 to 45 who had recovered from COVID-19.

The genes are TRBV12-3 or TRBV12-4 and TRBJ1-4; no clear D. This CDR3 has 13 residues. V lost 5 bases, J lost 6 bases, and 10 bases lay in between. CDR3 sequence: CASSPLPDEKLFF. CDR3 DNA: TGTGCCAGCAGTCCCCTACCGGATGAAAAACTGTTTTTT.

The chain uses TRBV24-1 and TRBJ2-1; 11 positions agree with TRBD2. Trimming took 4 bases from V and 9 from J; bases not matched to a gene: 4. Germline CDR1 and CDR2: KGHDR and SFDVKD. The CDR3 spans 14 residues. DNA of the CDR3: TGTGCCACCAGTGACCCCGGACTAGCGGGTGAGCAGTTCTTC. It codes for CATSDPGLAGEQFF.

The genes are TRBV6-2 or TRBV6-3 and TRBJ1-6; no reliable D call. The ends were cut back, 1 base at V and 13 bases at J, with 11 bases in the middle. CDR1 and CDR2 (germline): MNHEY, SVGEGT. This CDR3 spans 13 amino acids. The CDR3 DNA reads as TGTGCCAGCAGTTACTACGCGGACTCCCCCCTCCACTTT. Translating gives CASSYYADSPLHF.

This clone turned up a few times. The chain uses TRBV7-9 and TRBJ2-3; 12 bases are shared with TRBD2. V lost 5 bases to trimming and J lost 7 bases; unmatched junction nucleotides: 10. This CDR3 is 16 amino acids long. The germline gives CDR1 SEHNR, CDR2 FQNEAQ (reference sequence). The CDR3 nucleotides are TGTGCCAGCAGCCCCCTAGCGGGGGGGTCCAGGAATACGCAGTATTTT. It specifies CASSPLAGGSRNTQYF.

This chain connects TRBV7-8 to TRBJ1-1; D unclear. Germline V gene sequence: CDR1 SGHVS, CDR2 FQNEAQ. This CDR3 has 16 amino acids. The V end was cut by 5 bases, the J end by 7 bases, with 23 bases between. For the CDR3, the DNA is TGTGCCAGCAGCCCGCTGGTTGGACTTACCCGGAATGAAGCTTTCTTT. Protein: CASSPLVGLTRNEAFF.

This clone was seen a few times. CDR3 nucleotide sequence: TGTGCCAGCAGCTCCACAGGGGAGAACACCATATATTTT. Translating it yields CASSSTGENTIYF. This chain links TRBV7-9 with TRBJ1-3; 7 bases agree with TRBD1. V was pared by 4 bases and J by 7 bases, with 4 bases of the junction left unmatched. The CDR3 extends over 13 amino acids. Germline assignment: CDR1 SEHNR and CDR2 FQNEAQ (reference sequence).

The V and J genes are TRBV5-1 and TRBJ2-2, with 10 bases identical to TRBD2. Germline-derived CDR1 and CDR2 are SGHRS and YFSETQ. This CDR3 is 15 amino acids long. Trimming removed 0 bases from V and 6 bases from J; junction bases left unmatched: 2. CDR3 in amino acids: CASSLGLAGAGELFF. The CDR3 DNA follows: TGCGCCAGCAGCTTGGGGCTAGCGGGAGCCGGGGAGCTGTTTTTT.

This clone was found once. The chain joins TRBV19 to TRBJ2-1, with D unresolved. The CDR3 contains 14 residues. Germline V gene data show CDR1 as LNHDA and CDR2 as SQIVND (reference sequence). The V and J ends lost 6 bases and 10 bases respectively, with 19 bases between them. CDR3 in amino acids: CASRTNVPRSEQFF. The CDR3 nucleotides are TGTGCCAGTAGGACAAACGTCCCACGATCGGAGCAGTTCTTC.

The chain couples TRBV19 to TRBJ1-2; D possibly corresponds to TRBD1 (6 bases). The germline V and J ends were trimmed by 6 bases and 3 bases, with 14 bases remaining between them. This CDR3 is built from 14 residues. From germline, CDR1 is LNHDA and CDR2 SQIVND (reference sequence). CDR3 DNA: TGTGCCAGTAGCCAAGGGACACTGGACTATGGCTACACCTTC. Amino acids: CASSQGTLDYGYTF. Filled out from reference TRBV19 and TRBJ1-2, the complete variable domain reads DGGITQSPKYLFRKEGQNVTLSCEQNLNHDAMYWYRQDPGQGLRLIYYSQIVNDFQKGDIAEGYSVSREKKESFPLTVTSAQKNPTAFYLCASSQGTLDYGYTFGSGTRLTVV.

Comment on this clone: This specimen includes other DNA sequences encoding the same CDR3. The CDR3 is CASSLSGGGDYNEQFF. CDR3 nucleotide sequence: TGTGCCAGCAGTTTATCGGGAGGGGGGGACTACAATGAGCAGTTCTTC. V gene TRBV27 combines with J gene TRBJ2-1; possibly TRBD2 for D (7 bases). V shed 0 bases and J shed 3 bases, with 12 bases lying between them. The CDR3 contains 16 residues. The germline CDR1 and CDR2 sequences are MNHEY and SMNVEV (reference sequence).

The chain uses TRBV5-5 and TRBJ1-2; tentative D call: TRBD1 (6 bases). V dropped 0 bases and J dropped 3 bases, with 9 bases sitting between them. This CDR3 spans 14 amino acids. In germline, CDR1 is SGHKS, CDR2 YYEKEE (reference sequence). In nucleotides, the CDR3 is TGTGCCAGCAGCTTGGACCCAGGGGACTATGGCTACACCTTC. It translates to CASSLDPGDYGYTF.

The rearrangement uses TRBV3-1 (or the pseudogene TRBV3-2) and TRBJ2-7; D is unresolved. Germline V lookup: CDR1 LGHDT, CDR2 YNNKEL (reference sequence). The V gene lost 3 bases and the J gene lost 9 bases, with 15 bases spanning the gap. CDR3 length: 13 amino acids. The CDR3 is CASSHLTSLLQYF. CDR3 nucleotides: TGTGCCAGCAGCCATCTTACTTCGTTATTGCAGTACTTC.

V gene TRBV10-1 combines with J gene TRBJ2-1; 7 bases map to TRBD2. The length of the CDR3 is 15 residues. The V gene end was trimmed by 0 bases and the J gene end by 5 bases; junction bases not matched to a gene: 4. Germline V gene data show CDR1 as WNHNN and CDR2 as SYGVQD (reference sequence). CDR3 bases: TGCGCCAGCAGTGAGTCCGGGAGGTTGGACAATGAGCAGTTCTTC. The encoded protein is CASSESGRLDNEQFF.

The chain carries TRBV11-3 and TRBJ2-1; weak D call: TRBD1 (6 bases). This CDR3 region has 16 residues. Germline V CDR1 and CDR2: SGHNT, YENEEA. The germline V and J ends were trimmed by 5 bases and 2 bases, with 16 bases remaining between them. In nucleotides, the CDR3 is TGTGCCAGCAGCCCCGACACAGGGCAGGCCTACAATGAGCAGTTCTTC. Its protein is CASSPDTGQAYNEQFF.

About this clone itself: Other DNA sequences of this sample code for an identical CDR3. This chain uses TRBV4-2 with TRBJ2-1, with 8 positions matching TRBD2. The CDR3 runs 17 residues. J lost 1 base, V lost 0 bases, and 5 bases had no gene match. Germline CDR1 LGHNA, CDR2 YNFKEQ. This CDR3 reads CASSQDPSGSSYNEQFF. The CDR3 DNA reads as TGTGCCAGCAGCCAAGACCCCAGCGGGAGTTCCTACAATGAGCAGTTCTTC.

CDR3 sequence (DNA): TGTGCCAGCACCAAAGGTCCCGAAAGGGGCTACGAGCAGTACTTC. It specifies CASTKGPERGYEQYF. The V call is TRBV28, the J call TRBJ2-7; D is perhaps TRBD1 (5 bases). Germline V gene sequence: CDR1 MDHEN, CDR2 SYDVKM. The V and J ends lost 7 bases and 3 bases respectively, with 19 bases between them. The CDR3 totals 15 residues.

This clone was seen only once. The genes are TRBV11-2 and TRBJ2-1, with TRBD2 matching over 8 bases. Losses at the gene ends were 1 base for V and 14 bases for J; bases not matched to a gene: 13. The CDR3 runs 15 residues. CDR1 and CDR2 (germline): SGHAT, FQNNGV. The CDR3 spells CASSLVIGLALPKFF. CDR3 bases: TGTGCCAGCAGCTTAGTGATCGGACTAGCCCTACCGAAGTTCTTC. Combining the CDR3 with reference TRBV11-2 and TRBJ2-1 gives the whole variable domain EAGVAQSPRYKIIEKRQSVAFWCNPISGHATLYWYQQILGQGPKLLIQFQNNGVVDDSQLPKDRFSAERLKGVDSTLKIQPAKLEDSAVYLCASSLVIGLALPKFFGPGTRLTVL.

The V call is TRBV14, the J call TRBJ1-2; perhaps TRBD1 as D (6 bases). The CDR3 consists of 15 residues. V lost 2 bases and J 4 bases, leaving 14 bases between the germline ends. CDR1 and CDR2 from the germline V gene are SGHDN and FVKESK. CDR3 sequence: CASSQSTGPFYGYTF. CDR3 sequence (DNA): TGTGCCAGCAGCCAAAGCACAGGGCCTTTCTATGGCTACACCTTC.

V is TRBV5-4 and J is TRBJ1-1, with TRBD1 matching 8 bases. With 4 bases clipped from V and 5 bases from J, the junction kept 16 bases outside the gene matches. Germline assignment: CDR1 SGHNT and CDR2 YYREEE (reference sequence). The CDR3 loop spans 17 amino acids. As DNA, the CDR3 is TGTGCCAGCAGCACCCCACCAGGGGGCCCTTCGGGGACTGAAGCTTTCTTT. Translating it yields CASSTPPGGPSGTEAFF.

In its sample, this clone was seen once. This chain links TRBV10-3 with TRBJ2-5; D is unresolved. CDR1 is ENHRY and CDR2 is SYGVKD in the germline V gene. V gave up 3 bases and J gave up 5 bases, with 4 bases separating them. The CDR3 contains 11 residues. The CDR3 DNA reads as TGTGCCATCAGTGACCGGGAGACCCAGTACTTC. This gives the protein CAISDRETQYF.

The rearrangement uses TRBV27 and TRBJ2-3; 7 bases agree with TRBD1. The trim removed 2 bases at V and 6 bases at J, leaving 8 bases unmatched. Germline V gene lookup returns CDR1 MNHEY and CDR2 SMNVEV (reference sequence). The CDR3 runs 15 residues. This CDR3 reads CASSLKGAIRDTQYF. The DNA for the CDR3 is TGTGCCAGCAGTTTAAAGGGGGCAATCAGGGATACGCAGTATTTT.

This clone occurred once. This rearrangement joins TRBV28 to TRBJ1-5; D uncertain. V was clipped by 5 bases and J by 13 bases, with 15 bases between them. The CDR3 sequence is 12 residues long. In germline, CDR1 is MDHEN, CDR2 SYDVKM. CDR3 sequence reads: CASSPSTRGQHF. For the CDR3, the DNA is TGTGCCAGCAGTCCATCAACCCGGGGACAGCATTTT.

V usage is TRBV10-3 and J usage is TRBJ2-1; 15 nucleotides align to TRBD2. Germline CDR1 ENHRY, CDR2 SYGVKD. This CDR3 spans 18 amino acids. V lost 3 bases, J lost 4 bases, and 7 bases stayed unmatched. The CDR3 loop reads CAISDPGTSGGIYNEQFF. CDR3 nucleotides: TGTGCCATCAGTGACCCTGGGACTAGCGGGGGGATTTACAATGAGCAGTTCTTC.

The chain links TRBV11-3 to TRBJ2-2; a weak D match, TRBD2 (6 bases). CDR3 length equals 15 residues. Trimming pared 7 bases from V and 0 bases from J, leaving 12 bases between. Germline values: CDR1 SGHNT, CDR2 YENEEA. The CDR3 here is CASTRGGSNTGELFF. The CDR3 nucleotides are TGTGCCAGCACCCGTGGGGGGTCGAACACCGGGGAGCTGTTTTTT.

This clone is a singleton in its sample. The V gene is TRBV30, the J gene TRBJ1-2; no clear D gene. CDR3 size: 15 residues. Between the trimmed V and J ends, which lost 4 bases and 6 bases, there was a span of 21 bases. Germline V CDR1 and CDR2: GTSNPN, SVGIG (reference sequence). This CDR3 is CAWIKRGGLTNGYTF. DNA of the CDR3: TGTGCCTGGATTAAACGTGGTGGGCTAACGAATGGCTACACCTTC.

The CDR3 DNA is TGCGCCAGCAGCCAAGCCCCTTGGGGCGGGGGGGCCGGCGAGCAGTACTTC. This codes for CASSQAPWGGGAGEQYF. The gene calls are TRBV4-1 and TRBJ2-7, with TRBD2 matching 9 bases. The CDR3 has 17 residues. Germline V gives CDR1 MGHRA, CDR2 YSYEKL. V gave up 1 base and J gave up 6 bases; unmatched junction bases: 13.

This clone was picked up one time. This chain uses TRBV19 with TRBJ1-5; the match to TRBD1 covers 9 bases. CDR1 is LNHDA, CDR2 SQIVND, per germline (reference sequence). V gave up 5 bases and J gave up 4 bases; unmatched junction bases: 9. The CDR3 totals 16 residues. The CDR3 DNA sequence: TGTGCCAGTAGTCCGCAAGGGACAGGGAAAAATCAGCCCCAGCATTTT. Protein product: CASSPQGTGKNQPQHF.

The chain combines TRBV9 with TRBJ1-2; D possibly corresponds to TRBD1 (6 bases). CDR1 and CDR2 (germline): SGDLS, YYNGEE. Trimming took off 5 bases at V and 5 bases at J, with 19 bases between the two ends. The length of the CDR3 is 15 residues. CDR3 loop: CASSPALGTLYGYTF. The CDR3 region has the DNA TGTGCCAGCAGTCCCGCCCTCGGGACACTTTATGGCTACACCTTC.

This clone appeared once. The chain employs TRBV2 and TRBJ2-7; 7 bases fit TRBD1. Germline assignment: CDR1 SNHLY and CDR2 FYNNEI. After removal of 6 bases from V and 4 bases from J, the junction contained 9 bases not matched to a gene. The CDR3 is 14 amino acids. In DNA, the CDR3 is TGTGCCAGCAGACCGGGACAGCTCCTTTACGAGCAGTACTTC. This translates into CASRPGQLLYEQYF.

The V call is TRBV6-5, the J call TRBJ1-6; possible D gene TRBD1, 5 bases. From germline, CDR1 is MNHEY and CDR2 SVGAGI. The V gene lost 1 base and the J gene lost 10 bases, with 11 bases spanning the gap. CDR3 length: 14 amino acids. The CDR3, as DNA: TGTGCCAGCAGTTACTTCCAGGGCAGCTCACCCCTCCACTTT. This translates into CASSYFQGSSPLHF.

The genes are TRBV4-2 and TRBJ2-7, with 14 bases lining up with TRBD2. Germline CDR1 LGHNA, CDR2 YNFKEQ. V shed 4 bases, J shed 4 bases, and the junction held 12 bases outside the gene matches. The CDR3 is 18 amino acids. The CDR3 DNA reads as TGTGCCAGCAGCCGAGGGACTAGCGGGAGCCCGGGGGGGTACGAGCAGTACTTC. Translated, it gives CASSRGTSGSPGGYEQYF.

The chain uses TRBV4-1 and TRBJ2-2, with 8 positions matching TRBD1. This CDR3 spans 16 amino acids. Germline V lookup: CDR1 MGHRA, CDR2 YSYEKL. The trim removed 3 bases at V and 6 bases at J, leaving 9 bases unmatched. This CDR3 reads CASSQDDRGGAGELFF. DNA for the CDR3: TGCGCCAGCAGCCAGGATGACAGGGGCGGCGCCGGGGAGCTGTTTTTT.